The rows below give T cell receptor beta chains drawn from one sample of a study of T cell changes during pregnancy in multiple sclerosis. The protocol was immunoSEQ multiplex PCR, while the TCRdb copy is restricted to in-frame clones and leaves out a portion. The table includes 15,000 to 25,000 clones, around 85% detected once. The sequenced sample was CD8+ T cells from peripheral blood mononuclear cells, obtained after pregnancy. The source of these receptors is a female donor in good health, enrolled as a control in a pregnancy study. Both conserved end residues are part of each CDR3. Fields, in order: D gene, V gene, J gene, clone size, CDR3 protein, CDR3 DNA. The D gene is left open where the match is weak. Not all rows give a size; the values are once, few, many and, for expanded clones, a class.

TRBD2	TRBV6-6	TRBJ2-3	once	CASTGLAGSYF	TGTGCCAGCACCGGACTAGCGGGATCTTATTTT
NA	TRBV7-9	TRBJ1-2	NA	CASSSPEGHYGYTF	TGTGCCAGCAGCTCCCCTGAGGGCCACTATGGCTACACCTTC
NA	TRBV30	TRBJ2-7	NA	CAWSLQGGGYEQYF	TGTGCCTGGAGTCTACAAGGGGGTGGCTACGAGCAGTACTTC
NA	TRBV5-1	TRBJ1-1	NA	CASSRGRGGDTEAFF	TGCGCCAGCAGCCGAGGCCGAGGGGGGGACACTGAAGCTTTCTTT
TRBD1	TRBV2	TRBJ2-7	NA	CASKGTALYEQYF	TGTGCCAGCAAGGGGACAGCGTTGTACGAGCAGTACTTC
NA	TRBV19	TRBJ2-5	NA	CASNNGEYQETQYF	TGTGCCAGTAATAATGGGGAGTACCAAGAGACCCAGTACTTC
NA	TRBV18	TRBJ2-7	NA	CASSPKESGGAGAEQYF	TGTGCCAGCTCCCCCAAGGAGTCAGGGGGCGCGGGGGCAGAGCAGTACTTC
TRBD1	TRBV11-2	TRBJ1-6	NA	CASSLDWGQLRDNSPLHF	TGTGCCAGCAGCTTAGATTGGGGACAGCTCCGGGATAATTCACCCCTCCACTTT
NA	TRBV4-1	TRBJ2-1	NA	CASSQEGRDWNEQFF	TGCGCCAGCAGCCAAGAGGGACGGGACTGGAATGAGCAGTTCTTC
NA	TRBV7-8	TRBJ1-1	NA	CASSGRAGALNTEAFF	TGTGCCAGCAGCGGAAGGGCGGGGGCATTGAACACTGAAGCTTTCTTT
TRBD2	TRBV11-2	TRBJ2-3	NA	CASRGPGLAGFSTDTQYF	TGTGCCAGCAGGGGGCCGGGACTAGCGGGGTTTAGCACAGATACGCAGTATTTT
TRBD1	TRBV9	TRBJ2-7	NA	CASSVGTGTYEQYF	TGTGCCAGCAGCGTAGGGACAGGGACCTACGAGCAGTACTTC
NA	TRBV5-1	TRBJ2-7	many	CASSLAEDPYEQYF	TGCGCCAGCAGCTTGGCCGAGGATCCCTACGAGCAGTACTTC
TRBD2	TRBV9	TRBJ2-1	few	CASSRNLAGGHNEQFF	TGTGCCAGCAGCCGCAACCTAGCGGGGGGGCACAATGAGCAGTTCTTC
NA	TRBV27	TRBJ1-2	NA	CASSKGHLNYGYTF	TGTGCCAGCAGTAAGGGACATTTAAACTATGGCTACACCTTC
NA	TRBV29-1	TRBJ1-1	NA	CSVVVPDTEAFF	TGCAGCGTTGTGGTTCCGGACACTGAAGCTTTCTTT
NA	TRBV27	TRBJ1-2	NA	CASSLVTDTYTF	TGTGCCAGCAGTCTAGTGACAGACACCTACACCTTC
NA	TRBV4-1	TRBJ2-7	NA	CASSQLSGPYEQYF	TGCGCCAGCAGCCAACTAAGCGGACCCTACGAGCAGTACTTC